Below, one TCR beta chain is given with its context. The study ran its PCR with 60 Vbeta and 13 Jbeta primers. Here immunoSEQ multiplex PCR was the method, and the copy in TCRdb shows in-frame clones only, minus some. The sample has 200,000 to 300,000 clones; 84% are singletons. These data are taken from a study of cytomegalovirus exposure and HLA in healthy donors. This CDR3 contains 12 residues. The V end was cut by 4 bases, the J end by 18 bases, with 16 bases between. Germline values: CDR1 MDHEN, CDR2 SYDVKM. The V gene is TRBV28, the J gene TRBJ1-6; D is unresolved. This TCR was recovered from a woman aged 40 to 50 in good health and CMV-seropositive. The sample taken for sequencing was PBMCs. CDR3 sequence: CASSSLAEVNHF. CDR3 nucleotides: TGTGCCAGCAGTTCCCTGGCGGAAGTTAACCACTTT.